Listed here are 32 T cell receptor beta chains from one sample, sequenced in a study of blood T cell repertoires in COVID-19. Profiled with immunoSEQ multiplex PCR; TCRdb holds only in-frame clones, not every one. This table has a few hundred thousand clones, around 84% appearing once. Sample: peripheral blood. These receptors were collected from a young woman with acute or convalescent COVID-19.

This chain links TRBV11-2 with TRBJ1-2; D may be TRBD1 (6 bases). Per germline, CDR1 SGHAT and CDR2 FQNNGV. The CDR3 runs 16 residues. Trimming pared 5 bases from V and 1 base from J, leaving 17 bases between. The CDR3 is CASSERTDSRNYGYTF. The CDR3 DNA reads as TGTGCCAGCAGCGAAAGGACAGACTCCCGTAACTATGGCTACACCTTC.

The rearrangement uses TRBV5-1 and TRBJ1-4; D might be TRBD1 (6 bases). Trimming stripped 1 base from V and 5 bases from J, with 9 bases between. The CDR3 extends over 14 amino acids. CDR1 is SGHRS, CDR2 YFSETQ, per germline. Here the CDR3 DNA reads TGCGCCAGCAGCTTGCGGGACAACAATGAAAAACTGTTTTTT. Protein: CASSLRDNNEKLFF.

This clone was observed once. CDR3 DNA sequence: TGTGCCAGCAGTTACTCCGGGGGACCTATGAACACTGAAGCTTTCTTT. This translates into CASSYSGGPMNTEAFF. The rearrangement uses TRBV6-5 and TRBJ1-1; maybe TRBD1 (5 bases). The germline V gene encodes CDR1 MNHEY and CDR2 SVGAGI. The CDR3 loop spans 16 amino acids. Trimming shortened V by 0 bases and J by 0 bases, and 11 bases separated the two germline ends.

This chain uses TRBV9 with TRBJ1-4; TRBD1 is a possible D gene (5 bases). Germline values: CDR1 SGDLS, CDR2 YYNGEE. Trimming cost V 4 bases and J 0 bases, with 10 bases left between them. The CDR3 has 15 amino acids. This chain's CDR3 is CASSLGGSTNEKLFF. The CDR3, as DNA: TGTGCCAGCAGCCTGGGGGGATCAACTAATGAAAAACTGTTTTTT.

V is TRBV19 and J is TRBJ2-3, with no clear D. The CDR3 is 13 residues long. Germline assignment: CDR1 LNHDA and CDR2 SQIVND (reference sequence). Trimming took off 3 bases at V and 2 bases at J, with 6 bases between the two ends. CDR3 residues: CASSIYYTDTQYF. Written as DNA, the CDR3 is TGTGCCAGTAGTATTTATTACACAGATACGCAGTATTTT.

This rearrangement joins TRBV27 to TRBJ2-7; 12 bases are a match to TRBD2. The CDR3 is 15 residues long. Germline CDR1 MNHEY, CDR2 SMNVEV (reference sequence). The J segment lost 5 bases and the V segment lost 6 bases, leaving 8 bases of the junction unmatched. CDR3 in DNA: TGTGCCAGCAGACCAAGACTAGCGGGAGCCCACGAGCAGTACTTC. Its translation: CASRPRLAGAHEQYF.

The chain recombines TRBV28 with TRBJ2-6; 7 nucleotides match TRBD1. This CDR3 spans 15 amino acids. The junction had 3 bases not matched to a gene; V was cut back by 2 bases and J by 5 bases. The germline V gene encodes CDR1 MDHEN and CDR2 SYDVKM. The CDR3 reads CASSLGDSRANVLTF. The CDR3 nucleotides are TGTGCCAGCAGTTTAGGGGACAGTCGGGCCAACGTCCTGACTTTC.

The genes are TRBV28 and TRBJ2-1, with TRBD2 matching over 8 bases. V dropped 6 bases and J dropped 4; count of bases not matched to a gene: 11. Germline V gene lookup returns CDR1 MDHEN and CDR2 SYDVKM. CDR3 size: 16 residues. CDR3 sequence (DNA): TGTGCCAGCAGAGATAGCGGGGCCCTCAATTACAATGAGCAGTTCTTC. Translated, it gives CASRDSGALNYNEQFF.

The J gene is TRBJ2-7, the V gene TRBV7-8; TRBD1 matches 10 bases. The CDR3 spans 15 residues. CDR1 and CDR2 (germline): SGHVS, FQNEAQ. The trim removed 1 base at V and 3 bases at J, leaving 3 bases unmatched. CDR3 in amino acids: CASSLDGTGVYEQYF. The CDR3 bases are TGTGCCAGCAGCTTAGACGGGACAGGGGTCTACGAGCAGTACTTC. The variable domain in full, with the rest retrieved from reference TRBV7-8 and TRBJ2-7, is GAGVSQSPRYKVAKRGQDVALRCDPISGHVSLFWYQQALGQGPEFLTYFQNEAQLDKSGLPSDRFFAERPEGSVSTLKIQRTQQEDSAVYLCASSLDGTGVYEQYFGPGTRLTVT.

The V and J genes are TRBV28 and TRBJ1-4; 8 nucleotides match TRBD1. CDR3 size: 15 residues. The germline gives CDR1 MDHEN, CDR2 SYDVKM. The trim removed 7 bases at V and 3 bases at J, leaving 7 bases unmatched. The CDR3 is CASIPQGAANEKLFF. The DNA of the CDR3 is TGTGCCAGCATTCCTCAGGGGGCTGCTAATGAAAAACTGTTTTTT.

The V and J genes are TRBV6-5 and TRBJ1-2, with a possible D match to TRBD1 (6 bases). This CDR3 is 15 amino acids long. Germline V gives CDR1 MNHEY, CDR2 SVGAGI. The germline V and J ends were trimmed by 6 bases and 4 bases, with 18 bases remaining between them. As DNA, the CDR3 is TGTGCCAGCAGCAATATCTTGGACAGCCCCTATGGCTACACCTTC. It codes for CASSNILDSPYGYTF.

V gene TRBV18 combines with J gene TRBJ1-5; weak D call: TRBD1 (5 bases). CDR3 length equals 17 residues. Germline CDR1 and CDR2: KGHSH and LQKENI. The ends were cut back, 2 bases at V and 0 bases at J, with 14 bases in the middle. CDR3: CASSPIGHLDSNQPQHF. CDR3 DNA sequence: TGTGCCAGCTCACCAATCGGACACTTAGATAGCAATCAGCCCCAGCATTTT.

The rearrangement links TRBV5-1 to TRBJ1-1; weak D call: TRBD1 (6 bases). Germline CDR1 is SGHRS and CDR2 is YFSETQ. The V and J ends lost 7 bases and 1 base respectively, with 14 bases between them. The CDR3 spans 14 residues. CDR3 nucleotides: TGCGCCAGCTTCAGGGGAGAAGGGAACACTGAAGCTTTCTTT. It yields the protein CASFRGEGNTEAFF.

The CDR3 protein is CASRLSSGLAGGDEQYF. CDR3 DNA sequence: TGTGCCAGCAGATTATCTTCAGGACTAGCGGGAGGAGACGAGCAGTACTTC. V and J are TRBV11-2 and TRBJ2-7; 14 bases are a match to TRBD2. Per the germline V gene, CDR1 is SGHAT and CDR2 is FQNNGV. The CDR3 is made up of 17 amino acids. J lost 5 bases, V lost 6 bases, and 12 bases had no gene match.

The genes are TRBV6-6 and TRBJ1-5; 9 bases map to TRBD1. V shed 6 bases and J 6 bases; nucleotides not matched to a gene: 6. Per the germline V gene, CDR1 is MNHNY and CDR2 is SVGAGI (reference sequence). The CDR3 sequence is 14 residues long. The CDR3 sequence: CASSDRGISQPQHF. CDR3 DNA sequence: TGTGCCAGCAGCGACAGGGGGATCAGTCAGCCCCAGCATTTT.

This clone is a singleton in its sample. The V call is TRBV28, the J call TRBJ2-7; TRBD2 is a possible D gene (7 bases). Between the trimmed V and J ends, which lost 1 base and 2 bases, there was a span of 15 bases. CDR1 and CDR2 from the germline V gene are MDHEN and SYDVKM. The length of the CDR3 is 16 residues. The CDR3 DNA reads as TGTGCCAGCAGTTTATTCGGGGGGCCATCAGCCTACGAGCAGTACTTC. Its translation: CASSLFGGPSAYEQYF.

The chain has TRBV12-2 and TRBJ2-3; the table assigns TRBD2, which was not confirmed against the DNA. TRBV12-2 is tagged as a pseudogene. The CDR3 extends over 19 amino acids. CDR3 sequence: CASRLATGTSGEKTDTQYF. The CDR3 nucleotides are TGTGCAAGTCGCTTAGCGACAGGGACTAGCGGCGAAAAAACAGATACGCAGTATTTT.

This clone has a handful of counts. J is TRBJ2-7 and V is TRBV28; 7 nucleotides agree with TRBD1. In germline, CDR1 is MDHEN, CDR2 SYDVKM. This CDR3 comprises 15 residues. The V segment lost 8 bases and the J segment 3 bases; nucleotides outside the gene matches: 13. This CDR3 reads CASRTTGTADYEQYF. Here the CDR3 DNA reads TGTGCCAGCCGAACTACAGGGACAGCAGACTACGAGCAGTACTTC.

The rearrangement links TRBV7-8 to TRBJ1-2; 8 bases are shared with TRBD1. The germline CDR1 and CDR2 sequences are SGHVS and FQNEAQ. Trimming took 4 bases from V and 5 from J; bases not matched to a gene: 6. CDR3 length: 14 residues. The CDR3 DNA follows: TGTGCCAGCAGCTGGGGGGACAGGAAATATGGCTACACCTTC. Residues: CASSWGDRKYGYTF.

This clone has a handful of counts. As DNA, the CDR3 is TGTGCCAGCTCACCTGGGGGCTCGTCTGGAAACACCATATATTTT. It translates to CASSPGGSSGNTIYF. The chain employs TRBV18 and TRBJ1-3, with D possibly TRBD1 on 6 matching bases. V dropped 3 bases and J dropped 1 base, with 10 bases sitting between them. Germline V lookup: CDR1 KGHSH, CDR2 LQKENI. This CDR3 has 15 amino acids.

The rearrangement uses TRBV4-1 and TRBJ2-1; the match to TRBD1 covers 9 bases. J was trimmed by 14 bases and V by 0 bases; bases with no gene match: 2. Germline V gives CDR1 MGHRA, CDR2 YSYEKL. This CDR3 is 12 amino acids long. The CDR3 bases are TGCGCCAGCAGCCAAGATGGGGACAGGGAGTTCTTC. This codes for CASSQDGDREFF.

The rearrangement links TRBV9 to TRBJ2-1; TRBD2 might be the D (5 bases). Germline V gene sequence: CDR1 SGDLS, CDR2 YYNGEE. V was clipped by 3 bases and J by 9 bases, with 22 bases between them. CDR3 length: 16 residues. CDR3 protein: CASSAGDYLDAGEQFF. CDR3 bases: TGTGCCAGCAGCGCCGGAGACTACCTAGACGCGGGTGAGCAGTTCTTC.

This chain joins TRBV12-3 or TRBV12-4 and TRBJ1-1; D remains ambiguous. Trimming removed 4 bases from V and 1 base from J, with 7 bases in between. This CDR3 has 13 residues. CDR3 in DNA: TGTGCCAGCAGTTCCCAGGAGAACACTGAAGCTTTCTTT. It specifies CASSSQENTEAFF.

The J gene is TRBJ2-2, the V gene TRBV7-9; D is perhaps TRBD2 (6 bases). Trimming left V 5 bases short and J 4 bases short, with 8 bases between. The CDR3 is 13 residues long. Germline lookup yields CDR1 SEHNR and CDR2 FQNEAQ (reference sequence). CDR3 coding DNA: TGTGCCAGCAGCCTACTAGCCACCGGGGAGCTGTTTTTT. Residues: CASSLLATGELFF.

V is TRBV29-1 and J is TRBJ2-1, with 9 positions matching TRBD1. The junction had 13 bases not matched to a gene; V was cut back by 4 bases and J by 9 bases. The CDR3 has 15 amino acids. Germline V gene lookup returns CDR1 SQVTM and CDR2 ANQGSEA. Here the CDR3 DNA reads TGCAGCGTTGCTCATGGGGGGACAGGGCCCACTGAGCAGTTCTTC. Protein: CSVAHGGTGPTEQFF.

This clone has a single count. This rearrangement joins TRBV6-5 to TRBJ2-7; weak D call: TRBD1 (6 bases). Trimming removed 4 bases at V and 2 bases at J, with 9 bases between. The CDR3 contains 13 residues. Germline V lookup: CDR1 MNHEY, CDR2 SVGAGI. The CDR3, as DNA: TGTGCCAGCAGTTGGACAGAGACCTACGAGCAGTACTTC. It encodes CASSWTETYEQYF.

This clone was seen a single time. The chain joins TRBV6-2 or TRBV6-3 to TRBJ2-5, with TRBD2 matching 14 bases. The V gene end was trimmed by 0 bases and the J gene end by 2 bases; junction bases not matched to a gene: 5. This CDR3 has 18 amino acids. Germline V gene data show CDR1 as MNHEY and CDR2 as SVGEGT. CDR3 sequence: CASSYSGTSGSEQETQYF. DNA of the CDR3: TGTGCCAGCAGTTACTCCGGGACTAGCGGGAGCGAACAAGAGACCCAGTACTTC.

The CDR3 nucleotides are TGTGCCAGCAGTTTATCGGCAGGGGGGTGGACTGAAGCTTTCTTT. This gives the protein CASSLSAGGWTEAFF. The chain carries TRBV27 and TRBJ1-1; 7 bases fit TRBD1. CDR1 and CDR2 (germline): MNHEY, SMNVEV (reference sequence). This CDR3 spans 15 amino acids. Germline trimming cut 0 bases from V and 5 bases from J; bases unmatched to any gene: 6.

The V call is TRBV27, the J call TRBJ1-1, with 10 bases lining up with TRBD1. Germline values: CDR1 MNHEY, CDR2 SMNVEV (reference sequence). This CDR3 comprises 13 residues. The V gene end was trimmed by 6 bases and the J gene end by 5 bases; junction bases not matched to a gene: 3. CDR3 sequence reads: CASRRTGGTEAFF. CDR3 sequence (DNA): TGTGCCAGCAGACGGACAGGGGGAACTGAAGCTTTCTTT.

The CDR3 DNA sequence: TGTGCCAGCAGCTCTCGGACTAGCGGGGCCAACACCGGGGAGCTGTTTTTT. This codes for CASSSRTSGANTGELFF. The rearrangement joins TRBV7-6 to TRBJ2-2, with TRBD2 matching 12 bases. The CDR3 has 17 amino acids. J lost 2 bases, V lost 4 bases, and 5 bases had no gene match. In germline, CDR1 is SGHVS, CDR2 FNYEAQ.

The genes are TRBV9 and TRBJ2-5; no clear D gene. Trimming removed 3 bases at V and 5 bases at J, with 17 bases between. The CDR3 contains 15 residues. CDR1 is SGDLS, CDR2 YYNGEE, per germline. The chain's CDR3 is CASSADSALGETQYF. The CDR3 DNA is TGTGCCAGCAGCGCTGACTCGGCCCTTGGGGAGACCCAGTACTTC.

This rearrangement joins TRBV28 to TRBJ1-1, with D unresolved. The CDR3 is 15 residues long. V was trimmed by 6 bases and J by 0 bases, leaving 14 bases between them. The germline gives CDR1 MDHEN, CDR2 SYDVKM. CDR3 sequence reads: CASRGGVSLNTEAFF. The DNA of the CDR3 is TGTGCCAGCAGAGGAGGAGTTTCCCTGAACACTGAAGCTTTCTTT.